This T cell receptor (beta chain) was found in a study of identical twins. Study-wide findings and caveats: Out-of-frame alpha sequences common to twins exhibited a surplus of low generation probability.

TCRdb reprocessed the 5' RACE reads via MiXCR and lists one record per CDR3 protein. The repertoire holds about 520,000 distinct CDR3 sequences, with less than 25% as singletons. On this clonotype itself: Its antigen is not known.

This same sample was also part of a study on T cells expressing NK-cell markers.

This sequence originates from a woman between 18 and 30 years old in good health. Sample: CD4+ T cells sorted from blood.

Written as DNA, the CDR3 is TGCAGTGCGACACGACTAGCGGGATCTCACGAGCAGTACTTC. It yields the protein CSATRLAGSHEQYF. V gene TRBV20-1 combines with J gene TRBJ2-7, with 11 bases identical to TRBD2. V lost 6 bases and J lost 5; bases outside the gene matches: 9. The length of the CDR3 is 14 residues. Germline assignment: CDR1 DFQATT and CDR2 SNEGSKA (reference sequence).